The clone carrying this T cell receptor (beta chain) turned up a few times. The data were obtained in a study of cytomegalovirus exposure and HLA in healthy donors. 13 Jbeta primers and 60 Vbeta primers were used for the PCR. The table came from immunoSEQ multiplex PCR; TCRdb's copy has only in-frame clones and leaves some out. The table lists 90,000 to 150,000 clones, more than 75% of them singletons. CDR3 size: 18 residues. Germline-derived CDR1 and CDR2 are MGHRA and YSYEKL. The trim removed 5 bases at V and 2 bases at J, leaving 13 bases unmatched. Unrecorded immune exposures were likely, despite nominal health at sampling.

The genes are TRBV4-1 and TRBJ1-3, with 9 bases identical to TRBD1. Sequencing input: PBMCs. The TCR sequence derives from a woman aged 40 to 50 in good health and CMV-seropositive. The CDR3 is CASSTRDREYLPGNTIYF. In DNA, the CDR3 is TGCGCCAGCAGCACCCGGGACAGGGAATACTTACCTGGAAACACCATATATTTT.